Sequencing of this TCR beta chain was carried out in a study of T cell clonotyping in hematopoietic cell transplantation. Measured with immunoSEQ multiplex PCR; TCRdb has only the in-frame clones, and not every one. Among 15,000 to 20,000 clones listed, about nine tenths were seen once. On this clone: What it recognizes is unknown.

The ends lost 5 bases at V and 5 bases at J; junction bases unmatched: 16. CDR1 and CDR2 from the germline V gene are MDHEN and SYDVKM. This CDR3 contains 18 residues. Study conclusions and caveats: Pathologically expanded recipient clonotypes increased progressively from day 30 to day 180 as diversity fell. Broader posttransplant TCR repertoire diversity was predicted by graft donor and pretransplant recipient Inverse Simpson Index values. At the given depth, recipient repertoires were over 95% de novo clonotypes. CD4 and CD8 repertoire contributions could not be separated without sorting.

What was sequenced was peripheral blood mononuclear cells. This receptor was taken from a man between 35 and 55 years old in good health. Some clones in this sample may be carry-over from other donors' samples. The chain employs TRBV28 and TRBJ2-5; 11 positions match TRBD2. CDR3 bases: TGTGCCAGCAGTACCCGACTAGCGGGGTCAAAACGTCGGGAGACCCAGTACTTC. This sequence encodes CASSTRLAGSKRRETQYF.